This T cell receptor beta chain was obtained from a study of shared clonotypes between healthy human individuals (dated by TCRdb to 2020 to 2022). Regarding the study in general: The cohort included three men and a couple of women between 18 and 49 years of age. For each donor, CD4 naive and CD4 memory were each run on three plates, CD8 naive on two plates, and CD8 memory on one plate. The study deeply sequenced blood TCR repertoires of several healthy adults to estimate repertoire size and the extent of clonotype sharing between individuals. Libraries were prepared and TCR repertoires were sequenced by different laboratories using diverse techniques, in order to increase sequencing depth and limit assay-specific biases. Per donor, leukapheresis produced somewhere between about 0.94 and 8.9 billion PBMCs. General study outcomes and caveats: Because the study included a small number of donors, the genetic and exposure-history diversity represented was limited. Sharing across several donors was observed for around 5% of naive CD4, less than 4% of naive CD8, about 2.3% of memory CD4, and less than 0.45% of memory CD8 clonotypes. Sampling was limited to blood, and TCR repertoires in tissue likely differ from TCR repertoires in blood. Naive subsets generally had larger estimated clonotype richness than memory subsets. Based on pairwise subsampling, the degree of clonotype sharing among donors was expected to be affected by sequencing depth. Compared with non-shared clonotypes, clonotypes shared by all four sorted-subset donors had higher generation probabilities. Rarefaction of sorted-subset datasets indicated incomplete sequencing despite the large sequencing depth.

From the cysteine through the phenylalanine, the CDR3 covers 11 amino acids. The retained sequence is limited to the CDR3, 33 bases, with the frame set at the first base. V and J lose 2 bases and 7 bases, and a span of 5 bases separates them. Looking up the germline V gene (reference sequence) yields CDR1 DFQATT and CDR2 SNEGSKA. Regarding this clone: What this receptor recognizes is not known. There are no base qualities to consult, and no much larger clone falls within one base.

Using the deep immunoSEQ assay, TCR CDR3 regions were amplified from genomic DNA by multiplex PCR. For each cell subset, the extracted genomic DNA was distributed evenly across all wells of several immunoSEQ 96-well plates, and each plate served as one replicate. For sorted subsets, 200 to 250 ng of genomic DNA, equivalent to around 30,000 T cell genomes, went into each replicate PCR. The purified libraries were quantified using a Qubit 3.0 fluorometer, sized with a Bioanalyzer 2100, and then quantified again using the KAPA Library Quantification kit. Every immunoSEQ 96-well plate was sequenced on a separate single-read 150-cycle Illumina NextSeq 550 flow cell. In the authors' own workflow: Because only junctional sequences without quality scores were contained in the immunoSEQ output, filtering matching that applied to full-length reads could not be performed. Sequences were annotated with PyIR, a Python wrapper for IgBLAST v1.9, using IMGT germline references to assign V/J genes and CDR3. Reads with weak V/J assignments (E-value above 1e-6), missing CDR3, stop codons, out-of-frame junctions, or ambiguous translated residues were removed. A V3J clonotype was defined by an identical inferred V gene, J gene, and CDR3 amino acid sequence. The percentage overlap between two repertoires was calculated by dividing the number of shared unique clonotypes by the size of the smaller repertoire. Three approaches were used to assess repertoire richness: RTK rarefaction, the Chao1 estimator, and Recon v2.1 estimates of unobserved clonotypes. For all TCRbeta clonotypes obtained by the gDNA method from a few donors, generation probabilities were computed with OLGA. The clones in this table, taken by TCRdb from immuneACCESS, are in-frame only. Not every clone is retained; where verified, under half of the shortfall comes from an unresolved V gene, and the cause of the rest is unknown. V and J calls and clone size follow that table, whereas D and trimming were derived from the DNA. In this sample the table shows about 2 million clones, approximately 95% of which occur a single time. Of the sample, roughly 0.13% falls within the top ten clones.

The donors were healthy, HIV-negative adults who had no recently reported acute infections or vaccinations. Only Caucasian adults living in Nashville, Tennessee, USA were represented among the donors. CD4+ T cells were enriched through magnetic negative selection, after which naive cells were positively selected on CD45RA and the remaining negative fraction served as the memory subset. After blood collection by leukapheresis, PBMCs were isolated using Ficoll-Histopaque density gradient centrifugation and then cryopreserved in the vapor phase of liquid nitrogen. Purity and quantity of every magnetically sorted T cell population were checked by analytical flow cytometry. Genomic DNA was isolated from every sorted fraction and measured by UV absorbance on a Nanodrop 2000c.

This TCR came from a man aged 18 to 29 in good health. The chain employs TRBV20-1 and TRBJ2-2; too little of a D gene remains to name it. The sequencing sample was made of naive CD4+ T cells sorted from blood. The cell subset or site tag for this specimen amounts to: CD45RA+ positively selected. This receptor has the CDR3 CSARHGGELFF. The DNA sequence is as follows: TGCAGTGCTAGACATGGCGGGGAGCTGTTTTTT.